This T cell receptor (beta chain) was sequenced during a study of shared clonotypes between healthy human individuals. V was clipped by 7 bases and J by 1 base, with 9 bases between them. This CDR3 spans 13 amino acids. The germline V gene has CDR1 SNHLY and CDR2 FYNNEI. TCRdb keeps only in-frame clones here, not all; method: immunoSEQ multiplex PCR. This table holds millions of clones, about 92% found once. The material sequenced was naive CD4+ T cells sorted from blood. Subset denoted: CD45RA+ positively selected. The TCR sequence derives from a man younger than 35 in good health. V gene TRBV2 combines with J gene TRBJ2-3; D not resolved. CDR3 nucleotides: TGTGCCAGCATTCCCGACCGCACAGATACGCAGTATTTT. It encodes CASIPDRTDTQYF. The whole variable domain, remainder taken from reference TRBV2 and TRBJ2-3, is EPEVTQTPSHQVTQMGQEVILRCVPISNHLYFYWYRQILGQKVEFLVSFYNNEISEKSEIFDDQFSVERPDGSNFTLKIRSTKLEDSAMYFCASIPDRTDTQYFGPGTRLTVL.